What follows are 13 T cell receptor beta chains derived from one specimen sequenced in a study of shared T cell receptors in the human thymus. Sequenced by immunoSEQ multiplex PCR; TCRdb stores in-frame clones only, minus some. The table records over 650,000 clones, around 87% of them present only once. This sample was shared with a second study, whose subject was human thymus T cells.

The sequencing input was thymocytes. The source of these receptors is a boy younger than two with a congenital heart defect.

The chain combines TRBV28 with TRBJ2-7, with 8 bases fitting TRBD2. The germline gives CDR1 MDHEN, CDR2 SYDVKM. The length of the CDR3 is 13 residues. The V gene end was trimmed by 11 bases and the J gene end by 3 bases; junction bases not matched to a gene: 9. The DNA for the CDR3 is TGTGCCGGCTCCTCCGGGGGGGGCTACGAGCAGTACTTC. Protein sequence: CAGSSGGGYEQYF.

The rearrangement joins TRBV7-2 to TRBJ1-1, with 7 bases lining up with TRBD1. This CDR3 region has 12 residues. Germline CDR1 SGHTA, CDR2 FQGNSA. Trimming took 5 bases from V and 9 from J; bases not matched to a gene: 6. CDR3 protein: CASSHDRAQAFF. CDR3 sequence (DNA): TGTGCCAGCAGCCATGACAGGGCCCAAGCTTTCTTT.

This rearrangement joins TRBV5-1 to TRBJ2-7; 9 nucleotides agree with TRBD1. The CDR3 runs to 17 residues. V lost 4 bases and J lost 2; bases outside the gene matches: 13. The germline V gene has CDR1 SGHRS and CDR2 YFSETQ. The CDR3 protein is CASSRGSPGQGTYEQYF. The CDR3 DNA sequence: TGCGCCAGCAGCCGAGGGTCGCCGGGACAGGGTACCTACGAGCAGTACTTC.

In nucleotides, the CDR3 is TGCGCCAGCAGCCAGGACGGGACTAGCGGTCCCAGCTCCTACAATGAGCAGTTCTTC. Its protein product is CASSQDGTSGPSSYNEQFF. The chain links TRBV4-3 to TRBJ2-1; 11 bases agree with TRBD2. Germline lookup yields CDR1 LGHNA and CDR2 YSLEER. The CDR3 totals 19 residues. J gave up 0 bases and V 3 bases, and 10 bases lay outside the gene matches.

The chain combines TRBV6-6 with TRBJ1-5; 9 bases align to TRBD1. Germline V CDR1 and CDR2: MNHNY, SVGAGI (reference sequence). V was clipped by 2 bases and J by 4 bases; unmatched bases: 0. This CDR3 spans 14 amino acids. CDR3 coding DNA: TGTGCCAGCAGTTACGGACAGGGGAATCAGCCCCAGCATTTT. Protein product: CASSYGQGNQPQHF.

This chain uses TRBV2 with TRBJ2-1; the match to TRBD1 covers 7 bases. Germline CDR1 and CDR2: SNHLY and FYNNEI. J gave up 8 bases and V 6 bases, and 16 bases lay outside the gene matches. There are 16 residues in the CDR3. The DNA for the CDR3 is TGTGCCAGCAGCGAATACAGGGGCCACAATCGGTATGAGCAGTTCTTC. Its translation is CASSEYRGHNRYEQFF.

The sample holds one count of this clone. The V gene is TRBV6-5, the J gene TRBJ1-1; the D gene is possibly TRBD1 (5 bases). CDR3 length equals 14 residues. From germline, CDR1 is MNHEY and CDR2 SVGAGI. Trimming took off 6 bases at V and 4 bases at J, with 15 bases between the two ends. The CDR3 loop reads CASRPFGGITEAFF. CDR3 nucleotide sequence: TGTGCCAGCAGACCTTTCGGGGGGATCACTGAAGCTTTCTTT.

The chain has TRBV11-2 and TRBJ2-1; 12 bases align to TRBD2. From germline, CDR1 is SGHAT and CDR2 FQNNGV. J gave up 12 bases and V 2 bases, and 11 bases lay outside the gene matches. CDR3 length: 16 amino acids. This CDR3 is CASSLRLLLAGGGQFF. In nucleotides, the CDR3 is TGTGCCAGCAGCTTACGCCTATTACTAGCGGGGGGAGGGCAGTTCTTC.

The V call is TRBV5-6, the J call TRBJ2-5, with 12 bases identical to TRBD2. Per the germline V gene, CDR1 is SGHDT and CDR2 is YYEEEE. Germline trimming cut 4 bases from V and 5 bases from J; bases unmatched to any gene: 18. The CDR3 runs to 19 residues. The CDR3 protein is CASSTSMTSGGHVKETQYF. DNA of the CDR3: TGTGCCAGCAGCACCTCAATGACTAGCGGGGGCCACGTTAAGGAGACCCAGTACTTC.

The chain joins TRBV28 to TRBJ1-2; TRBD1 agrees at 8 bases. This CDR3 comprises 12 residues. The germline V gene has CDR1 MDHEN and CDR2 SYDVKM. With V trimmed by 11 bases and J by 5 bases, 7 bases remained unmatched. CDR3 DNA: TGTGCCTATGGACAGGGAGTATATGGCTACACCTTC. Its protein product is CAYGQGVYGYTF.

The CDR3 sequence: CASSDWDSHNEQFF. CDR3 in DNA: TGCGCCAGCAGCGATTGGGACAGTCACAATGAGCAGTTCTTC. This rearrangement joins TRBV5-1 to TRBJ2-1; 7 nucleotides line up with TRBD1. This CDR3 contains 14 residues. J gave up 5 bases and V 4 bases, and 6 bases lay outside the gene matches. Per germline, CDR1 SGHRS and CDR2 YFSETQ.

The chain links TRBV7-8 to TRBJ1-2, with TRBD1 matching 11 bases. The CDR3 runs 16 residues. V dropped 5 bases and J dropped 4; count of bases not matched to a gene: 9. Per germline, CDR1 SGHVS and CDR2 FQNEAQ. Here the CDR3 DNA reads TGTGCCAGCAGCAAGGACAGGGGGCGCAGAAGCTATGGCTACACCTTC. This translates into CASSKDRGRRSYGYTF.

This CDR3 reads CATVSYGGPHNEQFF. CDR3 nucleotide sequence: TGTGCCACGGTATCTTACGGGGGGCCTCACAATGAGCAGTTCTTC. The chain carries TRBV28 and TRBJ2-1, with D possibly TRBD2 on 7 matching bases. V was trimmed by 10 bases and J by 5 bases, leaving 21 bases between them. CDR1 MDHEN and CDR2 SYDVKM come from the germline V gene. This CDR3 spans 15 amino acids.